Below, 27 T cell receptor beta chains from the same sample are listed, as sequenced in a study of beta chain features in type 1 diabetes. The investigators reverse transcribed all of the isolated RNA, so they sequenced expressed TCRB transcripts. Clones were sequenced by immunoSEQ multiplex PCR, and TCRdb holds only the in-frame ones, with some missing. The table shows just over 600,000 clones, with 15% to 17% occurring only once. Source material: naive CD4+ T cells from blood. The receptors shown here come from a man aged 18 to 30 in good health.

This clone was observed a handful of times. This sequence joins TRBV10-3 and TRBJ1-2; possibly TRBD1 for D (5 bases). The CDR3 sequence is 12 residues long. Trimming removed 2 bases from V and 5 bases from J, with 6 bases in between. Per the germline V gene, CDR1 is ENHRY and CDR2 is SYGVKD. The CDR3 is CAISEPGYGYTF. CDR3 in DNA: TGTGCCATCAGTGAGCCAGGGTATGGCTACACCTTC.

The rearrangement uses TRBV9 and TRBJ2-7; maybe TRBD2 (5 bases). Germline CDR1 and CDR2: SGDLS and YYNGEE. With 4 bases removed from V and 2 bases from J, the gap between germline ends came to 13 bases. The CDR3 spans 14 residues. This CDR3 reads CASSPRGNPYEQYF. CDR3 DNA sequence: TGTGCCAGCAGCCCGAGAGGGAACCCCTACGAGCAGTACTTC.

The chain carries TRBV23-1 and TRBJ2-7; 10 bases match TRBD2. TRBV23-1 belongs to the ORF category, with a function that is uncertain. This CDR3 spans 17 amino acids. Trimming removed 3 bases from V and 3 bases from J; junction bases left unmatched: 11. CDR3 loop: CASSHCPSGRGNYEQYF. In nucleotides, the CDR3 is TGCGCCAGCAGTCACTGCCCCAGCGGGAGGGGGAACTACGAGCAGTACTTC.

This clone was observed a few times. The chain couples TRBV28 to TRBJ2-5; 8 nucleotides align to TRBD2. The V and J ends lost 7 bases and 4 bases, in that order; junction bases with no gene match: 11. The CDR3 is made up of 15 amino acids. The germline V gene has CDR1 MDHEN and CDR2 SYDVKM. The chain's CDR3 is CASTPSTSGGETQYF. CDR3 bases: TGTGCCAGCACTCCGTCAACTAGCGGAGGAGAGACCCAGTACTTC.

A single count supports this clone. The V and J genes are TRBV5-4 and TRBJ2-5; D gene uncertain. CDR3 length: 13 residues. Trimming left V 2 bases short and J 0 bases short, with 5 bases between. CDR1 is SGHNT and CDR2 is YYREEE in the germline V gene (reference sequence). The CDR3 DNA reads as TGTGCCAGCAGCTTACCAGACCAAGAGACCCAGTACTTC. The encoded protein is CASSLPDQETQYF.

This clone turned up a few times. V usage is TRBV7-3 and J usage is TRBJ2-2, with no clear D. This CDR3 has 16 residues. The germline gives CDR1 SGHTA, CDR2 FQGTGA. Trimming removed 2 bases at V and 3 bases at J, with 13 bases between. CDR3 residues: CASSLVGATHTGELFF. DNA of the CDR3: TGTGCCAGCAGCTTAGTTGGCGCAACACACACCGGGGAGCTGTTTTTT.

V usage is TRBV5-6 and J usage is TRBJ2-3, with 12 nucleotides matching TRBD1. CDR3 length equals 15 residues. The V segment lost 4 bases and the J segment 8 bases; nucleotides outside the gene matches: 8. Germline V CDR1 and CDR2: SGHDT, YYEEEE. DNA of the CDR3: TGTGCCAGCAGCGGACCGGGACAGGGGGCTACTACGCAGTATTTT. Amino acid sequence: CASSGPGQGATTQYF.

There are a few counts of this clone. The V gene is TRBV2, the J gene TRBJ2-5; a possible D gene is TRBD1 (6 bases). V was shortened by 7 bases and J by 2 bases, with 11 bases between the two germline ends. The CDR3 loop spans 13 amino acids. Germline CDR1 is SNHLY and CDR2 is FYNNEI. The CDR3 sequence is CASMRGGQETQYF. CDR3 bases: TGTGCCAGCATGCGAGGGGGTCAAGAGACCCAGTACTTC.

There are many counts of this clone. The V and J genes are TRBV10-3 and TRBJ2-1; 15 bases align to TRBD2. The CDR3 is 16 residues long. V dropped 0 bases and J dropped 7; count of bases not matched to a gene: 1. Germline V gene data show CDR1 as ENHRY and CDR2 as SYGVKD. This chain's CDR3 is CAISESGLAGGNEQFF. CDR3 nucleotide sequence: TGTGCCATCAGTGAGTCTGGACTAGCGGGAGGGAATGAGCAGTTCTTC.

A few counts support this clone. The J gene is TRBJ1-2, the V gene TRBV5-6; maybe TRBD1 (5 bases). V was cut by 1 base and J by 0 bases, with 10 bases left in between. Germline CDR1 and CDR2: SGHDT and YYEEEE. This CDR3 is built from 15 residues. CDR3 protein: CASSLSGAANYGYTF. In nucleotides, the CDR3 is TGTGCCAGCAGCTTGTCTGGGGCCGCTAACTATGGCTACACCTTC.

There are a few counts of this clone. This rearrangement joins TRBV14 to TRBJ1-2; 8 bases match TRBD1. The V gene end was trimmed by 2 bases and the J gene end by 5 bases; junction bases not matched to a gene: 22. There are 20 residues in the CDR3. Germline V gene sequence: CDR1 SGHDN, CDR2 FVKESK. CDR3 nucleotides: TGTGCCAGCAGCCAAAACCTGTGGGTTTGGCAGGGGGCTATTGTATATGGCTACACCTTC. Translating gives CASSQNLWVWQGAIVYGYTF.

The chain employs TRBV19 and TRBJ2-7; 8 nucleotides align to TRBD1. Trimming cost V 4 bases and J 0 bases; bases outside gene matches: 11. The CDR3 covers 17 residues. Germline V gene lookup returns CDR1 LNHDA and CDR2 SQIVND (reference sequence). CDR3 protein: CASSRQSGTGNSYEQYF. For the CDR3, the DNA is TGTGCCAGTAGTAGACAGTCCGGGACAGGAAACTCCTACGAGCAGTACTTC.

The chain uses TRBV28 and TRBJ2-1; 7 positions match TRBD1. The V gene end was trimmed by 7 bases and the J gene end by 2 bases; junction bases not matched to a gene: 5. The CDR3 has 14 amino acids. The germline V gene encodes CDR1 MDHEN and CDR2 SYDVKM. In DNA, the CDR3 is TGTGCCAGCAAGGGGGCGAAACCCTACAATGAGCAGTTCTTC. Amino acid sequence: CASKGAKPYNEQFF.

The chain is built from TRBV27 and TRBJ2-2; 8 nucleotides align to TRBD2. The junction had 2 bases not matched to a gene; V was cut back by 8 bases and J by 0 bases. The CDR3 spans 14 residues. The V gene's germline CDR1 is MNHEY and CDR2 SMNVEV (reference sequence). The CDR3 protein is CASLAGSNTGELFF. For the CDR3, the DNA is TGTGCCAGCTTAGCGGGATCGAACACCGGGGAGCTGTTTTTT.

This clone was picked up a small number of times. The chain is built from TRBV5-4 and TRBJ2-3; the D is unclear. V was cut by 3 bases and J by 14 bases, with 16 bases left in between. This CDR3 has 12 residues. The germline V gene has CDR1 SGHNT and CDR2 YYREEE (reference sequence). The CDR3 region has the DNA TGTGCCAGCAGCTCCTTAGAATCACCTTTGTATTTT. Its translation: CASSSLESPLYF.

The chain combines TRBV28 with TRBJ1-5; D not resolved. The length of the CDR3 is 12 residues. Between the trimmed V and J ends, which lost 5 bases and 7 bases, there was a span of 9 bases. Germline CDR1 MDHEN, CDR2 SYDVKM. The DNA for the CDR3 is TGTGCCAGCAGTCCGCAAATGCAGCCCCAGCATTTT. Translated: CASSPQMQPQHF.

V gene TRBV7-9 combines with J gene TRBJ2-5; D could derive from TRBD1 or TRBD2 (5 bases each). Trimming cost V 5 bases and J 11 bases, with 12 bases left between them. This CDR3 region has 11 residues. Germline CDR1 reads SEHNR; CDR2 reads FQNEAQ (reference sequence). The CDR3 reads CASSPIREQYF. Here the CDR3 DNA reads TGTGCCAGCAGCCCAATCAGGGAGCAGTACTTC.

The rearrangement uses TRBV2 and TRBJ2-1; D may be TRBD1 (6 bases). Germline V CDR1 and CDR2: SNHLY, FYNNEI. The V and J ends lost 8 bases and 2 bases respectively, with 13 bases between them. This CDR3 is 14 amino acids long. The CDR3 loop is CASRIRTAYNEQFF. CDR3 coding DNA: TGTGCCAGCCGCATCAGGACAGCCTACAATGAGCAGTTCTTC.

The rearrangement joins TRBV7-2 to TRBJ2-7; a weak D match, TRBD1 (5 bases). Looked up from germline, CDR1 is SGHTA and CDR2 is FQGNSA. There are 11 residues in the CDR3. V was clipped by 8 bases and J by 2 bases, with 7 bases between them. The DNA for the CDR3 is TGTGCCAGCCGACAGACCTACGAGCAGTACTTC. Translation gives CASRQTYEQYF.

The chain employs TRBV28 and TRBJ2-4, with a possible D match to TRBD2 (6 bases). CDR3 length: 15 amino acids. V was pared by 6 bases and J by 2 bases, with 14 bases between. The germline V gene has CDR1 MDHEN and CDR2 SYDVKM. The CDR3 sequence is CASSGGSSTKNIQYF. CDR3 in DNA: TGTGCCAGCAGCGGGGGTTCGTCTACCAAAAACATTCAGTACTTC.

J is TRBJ2-5 and V is TRBV7-9; 9 bases match TRBD1. The CDR3 length is 16 residues. After removal of 3 bases from V and 3 bases from J, the junction contained 8 bases not matched to a gene. Germline V gives CDR1 SEHNR, CDR2 FQNEAQ (reference sequence). In DNA form, the CDR3 reads TGTGCCAGCAGCTTGTGGACAGGGGCCATTAAAGAGACCCAGTACTTC. Translation gives CASSLWTGAIKETQYF.

This chain connects TRBV5-1 to TRBJ2-7; D gene ambiguous. The CDR3 length is 12 residues. Trimming took off 1 base at V and 5 bases at J, with 7 bases between the two ends. CDR1 is SGHRS, CDR2 YFSETQ, per germline. CDR3: CASSLKGNEQYF. The CDR3 DNA is TGCGCCAGCAGCTTGAAGGGTAACGAGCAGTACTTC.

This clone was recorded a few times. This CDR3 reads CASSTIPGQGMKGYTF. The CDR3, as DNA: TGTGCCAGCAGCACTATACCGGGACAGGGAATGAAAGGCTACACCTTC. J is TRBJ1-2 and V is TRBV2; 9 positions agree with TRBD1. V gave up 6 bases and J gave up 8 bases; unmatched junction bases: 16. The CDR3 contains 16 residues. Per the germline V gene, CDR1 is SNHLY and CDR2 is FYNNEI.

The V gene is TRBV6-4, the J gene TRBJ1-1; possible D gene TRBD1, 6 bases. Germline CDR1 and CDR2: MRHNA and SNTAGT. The V end lost 0 bases, the J end lost 4 bases, and 9 bases lay between the germline ends. The CDR3 covers 14 residues. CDR3 sequence: CASSDSGGPTEAFF. CDR3 nucleotide sequence: TGTGCCAGCAGTGACTCGGGGGGGCCCACTGAAGCTTTCTTT.

The chain joins TRBV7-9 to TRBJ2-7, with D uncertain. The CDR3 is made up of 13 amino acids. The germline CDR1 and CDR2 sequences are SEHNR and FQNEAQ (reference sequence). The ends were cut back, 5 bases at V and 1 base at J, with 9 bases in the middle. CDR3 residues: CASSAPGSYEQYF. CDR3 nucleotides: TGTGCCAGCAGCGCTCCAGGATCCTACGAGCAGTACTTC.

With respect to this clone: The same CDR3 also results from other DNA sequences found in this sample. V is TRBV18 and J is TRBJ2-5; possible D gene TRBD2, 5 bases. Germline V CDR1 and CDR2: KGHSH, LQKENI. Trimming removed 3 bases from V and 4 bases from J, with 9 bases in between. CDR3 length equals 13 residues. CDR3 DNA: TGTGCCAGCTCACCCGCGGGCCGAGAGACCCAGTACTTC. This encodes CASSPAGRETQYF.

This chain uses TRBV14 with TRBJ2-2; TRBD1 matches 9 bases. Losses at the gene ends were 4 bases for V and 6 bases for J; bases not matched to a gene: 6. The CDR3 covers 15 residues. Germline assignment: CDR1 SGHDN and CDR2 FVKESK. CDR3: CASSLRDRDAGELFF. In DNA form, the CDR3 reads TGTGCCAGCAGCCTCCGGGACAGGGATGCCGGGGAGCTGTTTTTT.